This T cell receptor beta chain originates from a study of blood T cell repertoires in COVID-19 (dated by TCRdb to the early 2020s). For context, the study as a whole: Samples from collaborators originated in the United States, Italy and Spain and spanned both the acute and convalescent phases of COVID-19. The material from the prospective study consisted of cDNA or gDNA derived from T cells, B-cell-depleted T cells, or PBMCs. Subjects who had been exposed to COVID-19, were actively infected with it, or had recovered from it provided the deeply sampled blood TCRbeta repertoires that made up the dataset. The repertoires were released in a freely available public database meant as a resource for research on the immune response to SARS-CoV-2. Samples came from the ongoing ImmuneRACE study (first 160 participants) plus 1,254 subjects from 6 global collaborators. The sample metadata nearly always contained a de-identified subject ID, COVID-19 status, age in years and sex. HLA class I and class II types, where available, came from metadata supplied by the sample provider rather than from assay-based typing. General conclusions and limits of the study: The amount of clinical and demographic metadata varied by source and participant and was provided uncurated.

Points on this clone: The specificity of this receptor is unknown. No much larger clone is present one base from it, and per-base qualities are unavailable.

Whole blood was collected in K2EDTA tubes by collaborating institutions according to the institutions' own protocols. Collaborator samples were shipped for TCRbeta analysis as frozen whole blood, isolated PBMCs, or DNA extracted from either sample type. TCRbeta CDR3 regions were amplified from genomic DNA using the immunoSEQ Assay, a bias-controlled multiplex PCR. As for the original processing: The number of nucleated cells in each sample was estimated from the amplification of reference gene primers within the assay. Sequence reads were collapsed and filtered to measure the absolute abundance of every unique TCRbeta CDR3 rearrangement. Productive Simpson clonality was computed per sample as the square root of Simpson's diversity index over productive rearrangements. TCRdb provides this immuneACCESS table in a form limited to in-frame rearrangements. Some clones are lacking; in checked studies, under half of them reflect an unresolved V gene, and why the rest are absent is not known. From that table come the V and J calls and clone size; the DNA was used to work out D and trimming. The sample profile shows about 270,000 clones; over 70% of them were found once. The ten largest clones capture about 5.7% of the sample.

Specimen: peripheral blood. This receptor was taken from an elderly man with acute or convalescent COVID-19.

In nucleotides, the sequence is TGCGCCAGCGGGAGGGCGCGCACAGATACGCAGTATTTT. This is translated as CASGRARTDTQYF. This chain is built from TRBV5-1 and TRBJ2-3; the junction holds 7 bases that match TRBD2. CDR1 and CDR2, looked up from the germline V gene, are SGHRS and YFSETQ. V ends up 7 bases short and J 1 base short, with an unmatched junction base count of 3. Counted from cysteine to phenylalanine, this CDR3 has 13 amino acids. Just CDR3 DNA is preserved here, 39 bases in frame from base 1.